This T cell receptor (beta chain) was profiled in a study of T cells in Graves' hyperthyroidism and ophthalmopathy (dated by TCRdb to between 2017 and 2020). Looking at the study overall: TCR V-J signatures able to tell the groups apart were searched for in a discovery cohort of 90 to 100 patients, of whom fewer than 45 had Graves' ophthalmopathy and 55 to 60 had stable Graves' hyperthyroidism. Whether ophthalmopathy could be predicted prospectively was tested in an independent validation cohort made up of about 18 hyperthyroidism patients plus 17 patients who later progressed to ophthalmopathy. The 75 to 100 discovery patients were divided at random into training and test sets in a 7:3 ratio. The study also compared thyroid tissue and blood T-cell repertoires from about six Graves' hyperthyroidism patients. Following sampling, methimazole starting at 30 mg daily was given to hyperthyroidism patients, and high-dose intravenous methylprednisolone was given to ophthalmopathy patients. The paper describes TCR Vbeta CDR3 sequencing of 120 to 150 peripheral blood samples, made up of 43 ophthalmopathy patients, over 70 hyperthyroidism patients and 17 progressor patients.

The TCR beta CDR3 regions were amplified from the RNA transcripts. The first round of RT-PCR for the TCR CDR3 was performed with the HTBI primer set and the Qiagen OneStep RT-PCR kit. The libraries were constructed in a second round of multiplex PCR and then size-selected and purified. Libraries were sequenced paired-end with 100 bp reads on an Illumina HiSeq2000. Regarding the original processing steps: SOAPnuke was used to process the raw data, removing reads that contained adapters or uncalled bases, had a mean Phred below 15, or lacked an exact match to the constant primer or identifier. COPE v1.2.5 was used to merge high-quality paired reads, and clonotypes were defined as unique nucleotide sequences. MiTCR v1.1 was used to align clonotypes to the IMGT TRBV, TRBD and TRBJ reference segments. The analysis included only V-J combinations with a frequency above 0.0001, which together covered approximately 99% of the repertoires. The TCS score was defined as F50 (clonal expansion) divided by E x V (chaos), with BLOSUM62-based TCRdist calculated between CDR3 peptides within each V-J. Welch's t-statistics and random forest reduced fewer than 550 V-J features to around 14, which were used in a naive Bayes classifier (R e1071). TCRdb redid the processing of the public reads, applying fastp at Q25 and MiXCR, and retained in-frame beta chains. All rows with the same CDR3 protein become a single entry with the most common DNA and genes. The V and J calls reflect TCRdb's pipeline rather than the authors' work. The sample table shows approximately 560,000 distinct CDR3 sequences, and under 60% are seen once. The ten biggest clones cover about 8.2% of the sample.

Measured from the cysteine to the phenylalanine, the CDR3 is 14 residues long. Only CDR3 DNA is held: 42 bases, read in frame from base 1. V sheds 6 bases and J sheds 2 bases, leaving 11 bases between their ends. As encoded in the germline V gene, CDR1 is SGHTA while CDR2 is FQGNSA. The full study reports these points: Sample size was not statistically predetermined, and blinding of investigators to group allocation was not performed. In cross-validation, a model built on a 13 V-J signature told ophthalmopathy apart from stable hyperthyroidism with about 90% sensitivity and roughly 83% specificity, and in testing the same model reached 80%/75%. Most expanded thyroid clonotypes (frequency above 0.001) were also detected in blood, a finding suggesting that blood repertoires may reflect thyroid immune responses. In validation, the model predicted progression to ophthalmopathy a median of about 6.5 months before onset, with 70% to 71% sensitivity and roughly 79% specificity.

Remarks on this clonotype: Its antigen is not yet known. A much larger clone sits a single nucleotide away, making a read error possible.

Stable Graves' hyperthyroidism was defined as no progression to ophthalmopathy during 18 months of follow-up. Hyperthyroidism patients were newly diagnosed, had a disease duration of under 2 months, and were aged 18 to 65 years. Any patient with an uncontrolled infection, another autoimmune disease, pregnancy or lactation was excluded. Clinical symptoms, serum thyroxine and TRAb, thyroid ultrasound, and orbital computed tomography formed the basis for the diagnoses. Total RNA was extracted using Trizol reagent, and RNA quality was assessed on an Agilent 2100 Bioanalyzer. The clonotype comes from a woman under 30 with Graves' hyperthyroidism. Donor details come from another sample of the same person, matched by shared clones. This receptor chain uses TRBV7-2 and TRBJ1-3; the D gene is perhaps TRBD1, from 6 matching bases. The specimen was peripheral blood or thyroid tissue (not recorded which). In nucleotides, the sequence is TGTGCCAGCAGTTGGACAGCCACTGGAAACACCATATATTTT. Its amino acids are CASSWTATGNTIYF.